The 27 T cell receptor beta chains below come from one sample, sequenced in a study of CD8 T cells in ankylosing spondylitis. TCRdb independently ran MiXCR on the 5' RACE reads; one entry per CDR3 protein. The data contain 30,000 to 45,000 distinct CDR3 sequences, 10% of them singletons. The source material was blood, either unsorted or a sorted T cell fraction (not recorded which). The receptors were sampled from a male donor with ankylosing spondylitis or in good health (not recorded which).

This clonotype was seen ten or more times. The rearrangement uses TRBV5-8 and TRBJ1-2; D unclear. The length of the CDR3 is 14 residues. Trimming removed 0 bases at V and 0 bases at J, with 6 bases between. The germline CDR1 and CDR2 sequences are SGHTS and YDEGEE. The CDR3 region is CASSLDSTNYGYTF. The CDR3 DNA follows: TGTGCCAGCAGCTTGGACAGCACTAACTATGGCTACACCTTC.

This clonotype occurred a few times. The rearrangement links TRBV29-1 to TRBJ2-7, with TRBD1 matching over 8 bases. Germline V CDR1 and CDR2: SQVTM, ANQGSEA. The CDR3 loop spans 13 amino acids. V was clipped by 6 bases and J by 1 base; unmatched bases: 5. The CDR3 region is CSVRTGRSYEQYF. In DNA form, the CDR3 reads TGCAGCGTCAGGACAGGGCGTTCCTACGAGCAGTACTTC.

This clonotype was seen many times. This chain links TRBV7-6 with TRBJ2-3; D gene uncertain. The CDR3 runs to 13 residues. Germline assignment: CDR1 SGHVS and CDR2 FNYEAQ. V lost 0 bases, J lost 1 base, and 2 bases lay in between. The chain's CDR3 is CASSLARTDTQYF. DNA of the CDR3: TGTGCCAGCAGCTTAGCGCGCACAGATACGCAGTATTTT.

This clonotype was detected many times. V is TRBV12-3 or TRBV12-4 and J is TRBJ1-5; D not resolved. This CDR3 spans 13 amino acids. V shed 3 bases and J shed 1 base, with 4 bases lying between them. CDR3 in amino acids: CASSLGSNQPQHF. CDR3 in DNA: TGTGCCAGCAGTTTGGGGAGCAATCAGCCCCAGCATTTT.

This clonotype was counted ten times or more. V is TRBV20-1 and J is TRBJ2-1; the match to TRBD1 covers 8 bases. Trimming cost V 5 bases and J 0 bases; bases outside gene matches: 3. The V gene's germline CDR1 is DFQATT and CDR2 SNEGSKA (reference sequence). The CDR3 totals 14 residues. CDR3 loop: CSAEDRGSYNEQFF. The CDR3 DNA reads TGCAGTGCTGAAGACAGGGGCTCCTACAATGAGCAGTTCTTC.

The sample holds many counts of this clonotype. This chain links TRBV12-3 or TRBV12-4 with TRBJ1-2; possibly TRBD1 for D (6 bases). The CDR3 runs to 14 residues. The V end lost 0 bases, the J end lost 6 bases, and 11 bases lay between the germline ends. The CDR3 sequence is CASSLAPGGHGYTF. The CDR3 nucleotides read TGTGCCAGCAGTTTAGCGCCCGGGGGCCATGGCTACACCTTC.

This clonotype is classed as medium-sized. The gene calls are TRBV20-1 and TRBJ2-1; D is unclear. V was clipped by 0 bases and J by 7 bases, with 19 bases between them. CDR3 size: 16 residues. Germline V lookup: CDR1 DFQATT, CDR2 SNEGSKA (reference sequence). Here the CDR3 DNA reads TGCAGTGCTAGAGAGTGGTTGGACCAGTTACAGAATGAGCAGTTCTTC. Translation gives CSAREWLDQLQNEQFF.

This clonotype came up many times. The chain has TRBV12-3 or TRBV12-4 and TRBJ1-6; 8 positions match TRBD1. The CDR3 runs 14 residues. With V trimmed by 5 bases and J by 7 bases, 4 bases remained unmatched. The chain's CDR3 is CASSKDRVNSPLHF. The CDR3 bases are TGTGCCAGCAGTAAGGACAGGGTCAATTCACCCCTCCACTTT.

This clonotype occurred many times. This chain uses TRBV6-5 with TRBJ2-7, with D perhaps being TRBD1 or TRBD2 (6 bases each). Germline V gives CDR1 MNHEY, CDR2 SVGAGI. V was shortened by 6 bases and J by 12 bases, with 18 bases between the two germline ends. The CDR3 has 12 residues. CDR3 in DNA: TGTGCCAGCAGGATACAGGGACTCTCGTTGTACTTC. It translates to CASRIQGLSLYF.

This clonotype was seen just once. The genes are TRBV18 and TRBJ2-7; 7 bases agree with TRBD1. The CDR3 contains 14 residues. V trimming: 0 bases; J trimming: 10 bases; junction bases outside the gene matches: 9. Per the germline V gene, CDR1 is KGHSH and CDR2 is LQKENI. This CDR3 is CASSPPTRTGEQYF. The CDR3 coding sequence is TGTGCCAGCTCACCACCAACCCGTACAGGGGAACAGTACTTC.

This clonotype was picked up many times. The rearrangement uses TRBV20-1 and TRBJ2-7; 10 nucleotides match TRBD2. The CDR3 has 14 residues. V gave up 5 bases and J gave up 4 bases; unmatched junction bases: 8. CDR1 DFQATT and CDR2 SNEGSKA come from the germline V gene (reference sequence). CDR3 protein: CSALRSGRGYEQYF. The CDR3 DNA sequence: TGCAGTGCTTTGAGAAGCGGGAGGGGGTACGAGCAGTACTTC.

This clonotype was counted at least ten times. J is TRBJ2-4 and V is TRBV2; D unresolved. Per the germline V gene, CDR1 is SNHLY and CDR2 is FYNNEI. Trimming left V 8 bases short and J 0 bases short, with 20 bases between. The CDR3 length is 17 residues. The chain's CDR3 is CASSPTADDLAKNIQYF. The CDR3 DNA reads TGTGCCAGCTCACCGACCGCAGATGATCTAGCCAAAAACATTCAGTACTTC.

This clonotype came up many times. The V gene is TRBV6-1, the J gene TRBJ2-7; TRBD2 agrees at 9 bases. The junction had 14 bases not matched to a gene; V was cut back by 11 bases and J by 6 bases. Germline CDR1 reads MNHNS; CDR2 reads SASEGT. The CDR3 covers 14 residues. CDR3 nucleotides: TGTGCCCCAGCGGGAGCGGGAGGATCCGTCGAGCAGTACTTC. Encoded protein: CAPAGAGGSVEQYF.

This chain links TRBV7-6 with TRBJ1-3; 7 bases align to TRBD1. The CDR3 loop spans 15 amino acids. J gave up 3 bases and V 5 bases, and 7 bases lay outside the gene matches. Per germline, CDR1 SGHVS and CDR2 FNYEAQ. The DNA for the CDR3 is TGTGCCAGCAGCGTACTACAGGGGTTTGGAAACACCATATATTTT. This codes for CASSVLQGFGNTIYF. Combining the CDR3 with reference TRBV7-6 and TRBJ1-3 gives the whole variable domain GAGVSQSPRYKVTKRGQDVALRCDPISGHVSLYWYRQALGQGPEFLTYFNYEAQQDKSGLPNDRFSAERPEGSISTLTIQRTEQRDSAMYRCASSVLQGFGNTIYFGEGSWLTVV.

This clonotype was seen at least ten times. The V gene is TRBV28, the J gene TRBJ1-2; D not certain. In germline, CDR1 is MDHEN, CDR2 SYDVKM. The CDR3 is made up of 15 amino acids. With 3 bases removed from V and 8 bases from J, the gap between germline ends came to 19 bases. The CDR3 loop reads CASSFVNSPLGGYTF. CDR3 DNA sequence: TGTGCCAGCAGTTTTGTAAACTCCCCGCTGGGGGGCTACACCTTC.

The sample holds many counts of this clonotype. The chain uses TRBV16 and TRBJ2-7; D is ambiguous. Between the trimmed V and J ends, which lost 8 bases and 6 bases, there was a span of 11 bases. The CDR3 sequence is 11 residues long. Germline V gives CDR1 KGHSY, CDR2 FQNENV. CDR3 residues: CASGRPLEQYF. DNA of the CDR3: TGTGCCAGCGGTAGGCCTCTCGAGCAGTACTTC.

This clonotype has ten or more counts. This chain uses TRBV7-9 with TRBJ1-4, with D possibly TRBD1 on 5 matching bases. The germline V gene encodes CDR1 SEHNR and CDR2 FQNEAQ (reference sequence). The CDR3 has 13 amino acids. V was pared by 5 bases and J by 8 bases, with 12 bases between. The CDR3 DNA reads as TGTGCCAGCAGCGTCGGACGGGGGGAAAAACTGTTTTTT. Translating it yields CASSVGRGEKLFF.

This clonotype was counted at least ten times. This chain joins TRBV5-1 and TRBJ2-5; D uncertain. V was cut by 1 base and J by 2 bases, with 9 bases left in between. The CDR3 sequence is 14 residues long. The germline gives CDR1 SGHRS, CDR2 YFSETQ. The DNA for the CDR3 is TGCGCCAGCAGCTTGTCCGACACGCAAGAGACCCAGTACTTC. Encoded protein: CASSLSDTQETQYF.

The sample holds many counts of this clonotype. The CDR3 loop is CASSFLLMGETQYF. The CDR3 region has the DNA TGTGCCAGCAGCTTCTTACTGATGGGAGAGACCCAGTACTTC. The chain recombines TRBV5-6 with TRBJ2-5; D ambiguous. This CDR3 is 14 amino acids long. V was cut by 2 bases and J by 4 bases, with 12 bases left in between. Germline V CDR1 and CDR2: SGHDT, YYEEEE.

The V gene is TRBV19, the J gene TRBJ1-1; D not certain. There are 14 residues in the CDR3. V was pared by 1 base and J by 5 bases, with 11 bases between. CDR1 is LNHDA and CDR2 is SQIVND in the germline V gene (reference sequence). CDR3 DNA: TGTGCCAGTAGTATAGTGGACCGGCGGACTGAAGCTTTCTTT. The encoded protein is CASSIVDRRTEAFF. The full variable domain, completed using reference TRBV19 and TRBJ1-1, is DGGITQSPKYLFRKEGQNVTLSCEQNLNHDAMYWYRQDPGQGLRLIYYSQIVNDFQKGDIAEGYSVSREKKESFPLTVTSAQKNPTAFYLCASSIVDRRTEAFFGQGTRLTVV.

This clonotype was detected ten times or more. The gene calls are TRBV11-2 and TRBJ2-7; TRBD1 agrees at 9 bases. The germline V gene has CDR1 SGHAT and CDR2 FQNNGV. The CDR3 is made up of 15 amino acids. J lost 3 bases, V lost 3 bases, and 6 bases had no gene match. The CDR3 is CASSFSGTGFYEQYF. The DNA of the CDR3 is TGTGCCAGCAGCTTTTCCGGGACAGGGTTCTACGAGCAGTACTTC.

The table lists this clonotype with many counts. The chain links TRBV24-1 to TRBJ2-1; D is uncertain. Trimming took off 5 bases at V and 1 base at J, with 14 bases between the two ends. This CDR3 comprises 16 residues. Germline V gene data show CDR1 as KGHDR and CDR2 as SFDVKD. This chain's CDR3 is CATSGSQERSYNEQFF. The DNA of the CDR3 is TGTGCCACCAGTGGGTCCCAGGAACGGTCCTACAATGAGCAGTTCTTC.

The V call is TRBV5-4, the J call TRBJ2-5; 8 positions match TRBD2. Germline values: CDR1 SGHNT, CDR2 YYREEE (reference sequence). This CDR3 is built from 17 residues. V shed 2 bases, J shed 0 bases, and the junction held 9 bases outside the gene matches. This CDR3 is CASSFRGGPAYQETQYF. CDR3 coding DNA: TGTGCCAGCAGCTTCCGGGGGGGGCCCGCGTACCAAGAGACCCAGTACTTC. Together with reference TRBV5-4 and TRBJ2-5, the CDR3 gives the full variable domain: ETGVTQSPTHLIKTRGQQVTLRCSSQSGHNTVSWYQQALGQGPQFIFQYYREEENGRGNFPPRFSGLQFPNYSSELNVNALELDDSALYLCASSFRGGPAYQETQYFGPGTRLLVL.

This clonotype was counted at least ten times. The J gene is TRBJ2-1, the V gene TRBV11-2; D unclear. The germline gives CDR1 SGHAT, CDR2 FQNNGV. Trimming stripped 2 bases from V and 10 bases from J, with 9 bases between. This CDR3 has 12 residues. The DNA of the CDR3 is TGTGCCAGCAGCTTAACGGCCTGGGAGCAGTTCTTC. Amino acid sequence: CASSLTAWEQFF.

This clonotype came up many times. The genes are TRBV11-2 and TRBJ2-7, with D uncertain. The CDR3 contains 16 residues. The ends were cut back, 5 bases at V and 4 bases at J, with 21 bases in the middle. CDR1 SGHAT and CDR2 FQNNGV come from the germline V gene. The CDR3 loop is CASSPPHFRYDYEQYF. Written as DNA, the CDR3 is TGTGCCAGCAGCCCCCCACATTTCCGCTACGATTACGAGCAGTACTTC.

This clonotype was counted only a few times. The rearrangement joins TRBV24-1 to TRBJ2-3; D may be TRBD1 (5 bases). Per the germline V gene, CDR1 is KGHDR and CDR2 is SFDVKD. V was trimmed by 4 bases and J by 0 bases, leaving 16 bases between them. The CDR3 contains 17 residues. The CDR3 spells CATSDANTGGSTDTQYF. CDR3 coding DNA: TGTGCCACCAGTGACGCTAACACAGGTGGAAGCACAGATACGCAGTATTTT.

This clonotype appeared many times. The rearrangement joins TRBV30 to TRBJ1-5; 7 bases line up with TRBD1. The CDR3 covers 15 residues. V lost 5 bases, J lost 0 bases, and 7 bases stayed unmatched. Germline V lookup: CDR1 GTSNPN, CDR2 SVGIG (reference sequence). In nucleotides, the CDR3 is TGTGCCTGGGCAGGGGGGACCCTTAGCAATCAGCCCCAGCATTTT. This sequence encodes CAWAGGTLSNQPQHF. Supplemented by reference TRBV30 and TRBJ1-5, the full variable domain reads SQTIHQWPATLVQPVGSPLSLECTVEGTSNPNLYWYRQAAGRGLQLLFYSVGIGQISSEVPQNLSASRPQDRQFILSSKKLLLSDSGFYLCAWAGGTLSNQPQHFGDGTRLSIL.